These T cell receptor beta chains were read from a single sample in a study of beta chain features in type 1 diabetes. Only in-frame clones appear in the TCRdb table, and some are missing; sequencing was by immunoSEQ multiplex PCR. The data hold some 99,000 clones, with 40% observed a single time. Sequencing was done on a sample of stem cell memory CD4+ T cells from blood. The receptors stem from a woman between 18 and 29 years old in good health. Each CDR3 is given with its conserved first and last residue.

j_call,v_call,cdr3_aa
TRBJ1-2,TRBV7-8,CASSFHQGADGYTF
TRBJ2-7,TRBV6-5,CASSLSGLAGSYEQYF
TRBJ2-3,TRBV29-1,CSSGTGSTDTQYF
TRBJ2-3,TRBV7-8,CASSTNQRNTQYF
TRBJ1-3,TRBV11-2,CASSSFSGNTIYF
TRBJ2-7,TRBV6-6,CASSYGAYYEQYF
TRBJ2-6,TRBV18,CASSPVDSRTVISSGANVLTF
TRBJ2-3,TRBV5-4,CASSPAGVSTDTQYF
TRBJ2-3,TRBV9,CASSVGQTGATDTQYF
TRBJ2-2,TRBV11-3,CASRRQGAAGELFF
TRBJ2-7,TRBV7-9,CASSRPHNQGVPYEQYF
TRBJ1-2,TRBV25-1,CASSENVLLGNYGYTF
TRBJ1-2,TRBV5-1,CASSLSPNIDYGYTF
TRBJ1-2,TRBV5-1,CASSLYPRGQGNYGYTF
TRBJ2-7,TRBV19,CASSDSGYSYEQYF
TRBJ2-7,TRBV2,CASSEKGQGAYEQYF
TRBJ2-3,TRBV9,CASSPQGGSQYF
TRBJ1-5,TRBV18,CASSPSAAQPQHF
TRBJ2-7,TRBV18,CASSPRTGGNYEQYF
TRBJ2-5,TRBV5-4,CASSLVGRNLETQYF
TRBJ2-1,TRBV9,CASSVGTGEWNEQFF
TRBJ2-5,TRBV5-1,CASSTGQGETQYF
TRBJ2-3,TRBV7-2,CASSLSSGPTDTQYF
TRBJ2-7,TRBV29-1,CSVGSRAAYEQYF
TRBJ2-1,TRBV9,CASSADGGRVVNEQFF
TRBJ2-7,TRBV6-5,CASSQREGLYEQYF
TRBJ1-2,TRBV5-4,CASSTTGTNYGYTF
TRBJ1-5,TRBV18,CASSPDAGVDQPQHF
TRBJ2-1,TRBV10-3,CAIRKTSHNEQFF
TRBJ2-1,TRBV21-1,CASSNGAGGSYNEQFF
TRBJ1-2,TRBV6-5,CASCPGAPFWYGYTF
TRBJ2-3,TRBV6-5,CASTSGGADTQYF
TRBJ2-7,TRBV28,CASSPGAEKGSYEQYF
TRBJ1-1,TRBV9,CASSASVGGLNTEAFF
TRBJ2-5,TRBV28,CASSFSPGIQETQYF
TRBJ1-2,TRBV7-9,CASSFTSARYGYTF
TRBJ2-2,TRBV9,CASSTFIRTSNTGELFF
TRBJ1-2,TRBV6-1,CASSEAWGQRYTF
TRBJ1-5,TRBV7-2,CASSLEKGAIGNQPQHF
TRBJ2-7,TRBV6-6,CASSYSAGGTAYEQYF
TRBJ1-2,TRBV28,CASSPPGTGNYGYTF
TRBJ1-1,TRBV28,CASRRDRFTEAFF
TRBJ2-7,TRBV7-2,CASSSTSLTGYEQYF
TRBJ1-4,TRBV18,CASSPAGARTNEKLFF
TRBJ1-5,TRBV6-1,CASSEGVRQTQPQHF
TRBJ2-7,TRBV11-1,CASSRLGLAGTYEQYF
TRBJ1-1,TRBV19,CASSKVTWSTEAFF
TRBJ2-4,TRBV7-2,CASSLAGQLENIQYF
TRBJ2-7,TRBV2,CASSGTYPYEQYF
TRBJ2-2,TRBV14,CASRLSGQVWELFF
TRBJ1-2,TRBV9,CASSSRQGVGYGYTF
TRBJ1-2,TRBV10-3,CASSYGGANYGYTF
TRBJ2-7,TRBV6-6,CASSYSTYEQYF
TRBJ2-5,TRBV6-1,CASSEGLRVIMSQETQYF
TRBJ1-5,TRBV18,CASSISGTGNHQPQHF
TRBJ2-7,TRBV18,CASSPGGVSSYEQYF
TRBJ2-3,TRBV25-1,CASSEGAADTQYF